The 26 T cell receptor beta chains below all came from one sample that was sequenced in a study of blood T cell repertoires in COVID-19. TCRdb's table, derived via immunoSEQ multiplex PCR, lists solely in-frame clones and lacks some. The table has tens of thousands of clones, 80% seen once. The sequencing input was peripheral blood. The source is a human donor in a cohort sampled during active COVID-19.

The chain uses TRBV19 and TRBJ2-1; 14 nucleotides line up with TRBD2. V lost 6 bases to trimming and J lost 6 bases; unmatched junction nucleotides: 7. The germline gives CDR1 LNHDA, CDR2 SQIVND (reference sequence). The CDR3 covers 16 residues. The CDR3 spells CASRSTSGRAGNEQFF. CDR3 coding DNA: TGTGCCAGTAGATCGACTAGCGGGAGGGCCGGCAATGAGCAGTTCTTC.

This clone has a handful of counts. The V gene is TRBV6-5, the J gene TRBJ1-2; a possible D gene is TRBD1 (6 bases). V lost 3 bases, J lost 7 bases, and 12 bases lay in between. CDR1 MNHEY and CDR2 SVGAGI come from the germline V gene. The CDR3 extends over 13 amino acids. As DNA, the CDR3 is TGTGCCAGCAGTTATACAGGGTCGAGTGGCTACACCTTC. Amino acid sequence: CASSYTGSSGYTF.

The V call is TRBV29-1, the J call TRBJ2-4; 12 nucleotides align to TRBD2. V was pared by 4 bases and J by 1 base, with 8 bases of the junction left unmatched. Per the germline V gene, CDR1 is SQVTM and CDR2 is ANQGSEA. The CDR3 consists of 17 residues. CDR3 in DNA: TGCAGCGTTGTTACTAGCGGGAGGAGAAGGGCCAAAAACATTCAGTACTTC. Its protein is CSVVTSGRRRAKNIQYF.

This chain joins TRBV12-2 and TRBJ1-4; the D segment call TRBD1 is taken from the table without a DNA check. TRBV12-2 is classified as a pseudogene. The CDR3 extends over 18 amino acids. Written as DNA, the CDR3 is TGTGCAAGTCGCTCTAGATTTACAGGGAGAGGTGTCTATGAAAAACTGTTTTTT. Translated: CASRSRFTGRGVYEKLFF.

The chain recombines TRBV28 with TRBJ1-1, with a tentative D call TRBD1 (5 bases). Germline V CDR1 and CDR2: MDHEN, SYDVKM. V was clipped by 7 bases and J by 6 bases, with 9 bases between them. The CDR3 consists of 11 residues. This CDR3 is CASTREAEAFF. The CDR3 coding sequence is TGTGCCAGCACCAGGGAGGCTGAAGCTTTCTTT.

This chain connects TRBV2 to TRBJ2-7, with 8 bases matching TRBD2. Per germline, CDR1 SNHLY and CDR2 FYNNEI. The CDR3 extends over 13 amino acids. V lost 6 bases, J lost 10 bases, and 11 bases stayed unmatched. CDR3 in DNA: TGTGCCAGCAGGGAGGCCCCTAGCGGGCCCCAGTACTTC. Translating it yields CASREAPSGPQYF.

The rearrangement uses TRBV23-1 and TRBJ2-7; D perhaps matches TRBD1 (7 bases). TRBV23-1 is flagged as an ORF with uncertain function. The CDR3 consists of 15 residues. Trimming stripped 1 base from V and 3 bases from J, with 13 bases between. As DNA, the CDR3 is TGCGCCAGCAGTCAATTCCAGGGGGGCCTCTACGAGCAGTACTTC. Its translation is CASSQFQGGLYEQYF.

Concerning this clone: One junction end disagrees with the germline gene, perhaps due to a read error. The chain couples TRBV2 to TRBJ2-4; the match to TRBD2 covers 7 bases. The V gene's germline CDR1 is SNHLY and CDR2 FYNNEI. This CDR3 contains 15 residues. The CDR3: CASSDGGRARNIQYF. In DNA form, the CDR3 reads TGTGCCAGCAGTGACGGGGGGAGGGCCAGAAACATTCAGTACTTC.

The chain recombines TRBV19 with TRBJ2-6; D is perhaps TRBD1 (6 bases). In germline, CDR1 is LNHDA, CDR2 SQIVND (reference sequence). V lost 10 bases and J lost 0, with 13 bases in between. This CDR3 is 15 amino acids long. For the CDR3, the DNA is TGTGCCACCACAGGGATCGGCTCTGGGGCCAACGTCCTGACTTTC. Protein: CATTGIGSGANVLTF.

The rearrangement uses TRBV29-1 and TRBJ1-2; 9 nucleotides agree with TRBD1. The ends lost 6 bases at V and 7 bases at J; junction bases unmatched: 12. The CDR3 totals 14 residues. Germline V gene sequence: CDR1 SQVTM, CDR2 ANQGSEA. The CDR3 DNA is TGCAGCGTGGGACAGGGTATTAACGGGGGTGGCTACACCTTC. Amino acid sequence: CSVGQGINGGGYTF.

The chain couples TRBV7-2 to TRBJ1-1, with 10 bases identical to TRBD1. Germline lookup yields CDR1 SGHTA and CDR2 FQGNSA. The CDR3 is 15 amino acids. The J segment lost 4 bases and the V segment lost 5 bases, leaving 7 bases of the junction unmatched. CDR3 region: CASSPRDRGGTEAFF. The CDR3 coding sequence is TGTGCCAGCAGCCCAAGGGACAGGGGAGGCACTGAAGCTTTCTTT. The variable domain in full, with the rest retrieved from reference TRBV7-2 and TRBJ1-1, is GAGVSQSPSNKVTEKGKDVELRCDPISGHTALYWYRQSLGQGLEFLIYFQGNSAPDKSGLPSDRFSAERTGGSVSTLTIQRTQQEDSAVYLCASSPRDRGGTEAFFGQGTRLTVV.

This clone was counted between two and nine times. The rearrangement uses TRBV27 and TRBJ2-7; 9 nucleotides align to TRBD1. CDR1 and CDR2 from the germline V gene are MNHEY and SMNVEV (reference sequence). V was pared by 3 bases and J by 3 bases, with 3 bases of the junction left unmatched. This CDR3 is 14 amino acids long. CDR3 residues: CASSLTGGDYEQYF. DNA of the CDR3: TGTGCCAGCAGTTTGACAGGGGGGGACTACGAGCAGTACTTC.

This sequence joins TRBV5-4 and TRBJ1-4; TRBD1 aligns across 10 bases. Germline V CDR1 and CDR2: SGHNT, YYREEE (reference sequence). V was pared by 5 bases and J by 6 bases, with 4 bases of the junction left unmatched. The CDR3 is 14 residues long. CDR3 protein: CASRSGTGDEKLFF. DNA for the CDR3: TGTGCCAGCAGATCCGGGACAGGGGATGAAAAACTGTTTTTT.

This clone came up a few times. CDR3 amino acids: CASSSEAAEAFF. The CDR3 bases are TGTGCCAGCTCCTCAGAGGCCGCTGAAGCTTTCTTT. This sequence joins TRBV18 and TRBJ1-1; D remains ambiguous. The CDR3 runs to 12 residues. V was trimmed by 6 bases and J by 6 bases, leaving 11 bases between them. Germline V gives CDR1 KGHSH, CDR2 LQKENI.

The chain carries TRBV18 and TRBJ1-1; D unclear. V was shortened by 2 bases and J by 4 bases, with 17 bases between the two germline ends. Germline-derived CDR1 and CDR2 are KGHSH and LQKENI. This CDR3 region has 16 residues. The CDR3 coding sequence is TGTGCCAGCTCACCAACGCCGCATGGGAGTGGCACTGAAGCTTTCTTT. Its translation is CASSPTPHGSGTEAFF.

This clone occurred a few times. This chain connects TRBV7-2 to TRBJ1-5; D is uncertain. CDR1 and CDR2 from the germline V gene are SGHTA and FQGNSA. V was pared by 1 base and J by 7 bases, with 8 bases between. The CDR3 consists of 13 residues. In nucleotides, the CDR3 is TGTGCCAGCAGCTTAGGGAGAGACCAGCCCCAGCATTTT. Residues: CASSLGRDQPQHF.

V usage is TRBV7-9 and J usage is TRBJ1-1; tentatively, D is TRBD1 (5 bases). The CDR3 consists of 14 residues. V was shortened by 11 bases and J by 0 bases, with 16 bases between the two germline ends. The germline V gene encodes CDR1 SEHNR and CDR2 FQNEAQ (reference sequence). The CDR3 coding sequence is TGTGCCGGCACCCTGGGGGGAATGAACACTGAAGCTTTCTTT. It codes for CAGTLGGMNTEAFF.

This chain connects TRBV2 to TRBJ1-3; D ambiguous. Germline loops: CDR1 SNHLY, CDR2 FYNNEI. The CDR3 has 15 amino acids. V was cut by 6 bases and J by 0 bases, with 12 bases left in between. CDR3 amino acids: CASSPPGISGNTIYF. The CDR3 DNA reads as TGTGCCAGCAGCCCCCCAGGCATCTCTGGAAACACCATATATTTT.

The rearrangement uses TRBV28 and TRBJ1-4; the D gene is possibly TRBD1 (5 bases). V was shortened by 6 bases and J by 2 bases, with 13 bases between the two germline ends. This CDR3 is built from 15 residues. CDR1 and CDR2 (germline): MDHEN, SYDVKM. Here the CDR3 reads CASRTQRGTNEKLFF. The DNA of the CDR3 is TGTGCCAGCAGAACACAACGGGGGACTAATGAAAAACTGTTTTTT.

The chain links TRBV28 to TRBJ1-6; 10 bases line up with TRBD1. V shed 10 bases and J 9 bases; nucleotides not matched to a gene: 18. The CDR3 has 17 amino acids. Germline V gene data show CDR1 as MDHEN and CDR2 as SYDVKM. The CDR3 protein is CAIPLGRTGGGGSPLHF. The DNA of the CDR3 is TGTGCCATCCCCCTAGGTCGGACAGGGGGTGGCGGTTCACCCCTCCACTTT.

This chain links TRBV2 with TRBJ2-7, with 7 bases identical to TRBD1. V trimming: 4 bases; J trimming: 4 bases; junction bases outside the gene matches: 7. CDR3 size: 14 residues. Germline V lookup: CDR1 SNHLY, CDR2 FYNNEI. Here the CDR3 DNA reads TGTGCCAGCAGTGTCGAAGGGGGCAGGTACGAGCAGTACTTC. The encoded protein is CASSVEGGRYEQYF. Together with reference TRBV2 and TRBJ2-7, the CDR3 gives the full variable domain: EPEVTQTPSHQVTQMGQEVILRCVPISNHLYFYWYRQILGQKVEFLVSFYNNEISEKSEIFDDQFSVERPDGSNFTLKIRSTKLEDSAMYFCASSVEGGRYEQYFGPGTRLTVT.

There are a few counts of this clone. The chain employs TRBV28 and TRBJ2-3; possibly TRBD2 for D (6 bases). CDR3 length: 14 amino acids. Trimming pared 2 bases from V and 6 bases from J, leaving 12 bases between. Germline V lookup: CDR1 MDHEN, CDR2 SYDVKM. The CDR3, as DNA: TGTGCCAGCAGTTTAGACGGGAGTGGGGATACGCAGTATTTT. Its protein is CASSLDGSGDTQYF.

V is TRBV28 and J is TRBJ2-5, with D maybe TRBD2 (5 bases). The CDR3 extends over 12 amino acids. Germline CDR1 reads MDHEN; CDR2 reads SYDVKM. V gave up 6 bases and J gave up 1 base, with 6 bases separating them. As DNA, the CDR3 is TGTGCCAGCAGGGGGAGCCAAGAGACCCAGTACTTC. It translates to CASRGSQETQYF.

This chain joins TRBV18 and TRBJ1-1; D is possibly TRBD1 (5 bases). This CDR3 is built from 16 residues. The V end lost 4 bases, the J end lost 0 bases, and 15 bases lay between the germline ends. The V gene's germline CDR1 is KGHSH and CDR2 LQKENI. The CDR3 reads CASSQTRETMNTEAFF. The CDR3 DNA follows: TGTGCCAGCTCACAAACCAGGGAAACGATGAACACTGAAGCTTTCTTT.

The V gene is TRBV6-5, the J gene TRBJ1-1; D is unclear. Germline V lookup: CDR1 MNHEY, CDR2 SVGAGI. V was pared by 6 bases and J by 5 bases, with 7 bases between. The CDR3 sequence is 11 residues long. DNA of the CDR3: TGTGCCAGCAGCCGGGGAACTGAAGCTTTCTTT. It specifies CASSRGTEAFF.

This clone was seen a single time. J is TRBJ1-4 and V is TRBV11-3; TRBD1 matches at 9 bases. The CDR3 runs 15 residues. J gave up 5 bases and V 0 bases, and 1 base lay outside the gene matches. CDR1 and CDR2 (germline): SGHNT, YENEEA. The CDR3 nucleotides are TGTGCCAGCAGCTTAGACGGGACAGGGAATGAAAAACTGTTTTTT. Protein: CASSLDGTGNEKLFF.